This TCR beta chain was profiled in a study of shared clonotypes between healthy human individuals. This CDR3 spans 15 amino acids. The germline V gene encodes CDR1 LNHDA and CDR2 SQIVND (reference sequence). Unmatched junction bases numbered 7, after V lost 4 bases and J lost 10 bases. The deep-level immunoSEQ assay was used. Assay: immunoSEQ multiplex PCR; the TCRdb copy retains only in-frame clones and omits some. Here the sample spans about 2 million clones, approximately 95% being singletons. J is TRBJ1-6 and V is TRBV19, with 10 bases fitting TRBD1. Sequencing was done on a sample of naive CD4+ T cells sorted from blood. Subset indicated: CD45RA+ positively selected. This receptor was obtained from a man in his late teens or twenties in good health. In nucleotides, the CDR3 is TGTGCCAGTAGTAGGGTGACAGGGGGCCGATCACCCCTCCACTTT. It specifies CASSRVTGGRSPLHF.